This TCR beta chain was identified in a study of blood T cell repertoires in COVID-19. Study details: Acute and convalescent COVID-19 samples came from the United States, Italy and Spain. Sources were T cells, B-cell-depleted T cells, or PBMCs; the material itself was cDNA or gDNA.

V was trimmed by 3 bases and J by 2 bases, leaving 23 bases between them. Germline loops: CDR1 KGHSH, CDR2 LQKENI. The CDR3 is 18 amino acids. In the authors' methods: For nucleated cells, counts were estimated from reference gene primer amplification. Assay: immunoSEQ multiplex PCR; the TCRdb copy retains only in-frame clones and omits some. For V, J and clone size, that table is used; D and trimming come from the DNA. This repertoire shows around 25,000 clones, approximately 88% found once; its top ten account for over 20%. The sequenced sample was peripheral blood. The V and J genes are TRBV18 and TRBJ2-7; D may be TRBD1 (5 bases). The origin of this receptor is a man in his 70s in a cohort sampled during active COVID-19. The CDR3 loop is CASSPDVQGTTITYEQYF. The CDR3 coding sequence is TGTGCCAGCTCACCGGACGTTCAGGGCACAACCATAACCTACGAGCAGTACTTC.